One sample yielded the 16 T cell receptor beta chains listed below, sequenced in a study of Ad26.COV2.S vaccination and SARS-CoV-2 variants. Profiling relied on immunoSEQ multiplex PCR, and the TCRdb table lists in-frame clones only, not all of them. The sample holds approximately 480,000 clones; around nine tenths are singletons and the top ten take around 13%. Treatment noted: over 15 received Ad26.COV2.S at low or high dose, single or two shots; roughly 5 received placebo; per-sample allocation not given. The samples date from day 63 after the first vaccine or placebo injection. The starting material was peripheral blood, obtained in a trial of Ad26.COV2.S vaccine versus placebo. The receptors were sampled from a person between 18 and 65 years old who received the Ad26.COV2.S COVID-19 vaccine or a placebo.

The rearrangement joins TRBV19 to TRBJ2-5, with 9 bases matching TRBD2. This CDR3 region has 16 residues. From germline, CDR1 is LNHDA and CDR2 SQIVND (reference sequence). The V gene end was trimmed by 2 bases and the J gene end by 3 bases; junction bases not matched to a gene: 7. CDR3 region: CASSINRAGGKETQYF. The CDR3 bases are TGTGCCAGTAGTATAAATCGAGCGGGAGGAAAAGAGACCCAGTACTTC. Looking up the rest from reference TRBV19 and TRBJ2-5 gives the full variable domain: DGGITQSPKYLFRKEGQNVTLSCEQNLNHDAMYWYRQDPGQGLRLIYYSQIVNDFQKGDIAEGYSVSREKKESFPLTVTSAQKNPTAFYLCASSINRAGGKETQYFGPGTRLLVL.

V is TRBV12-2 and J is TRBJ1-2; TRBD1, as called in the table, went unchecked against the DNA. TRBV12-2 is an annotated pseudogene. This CDR3 contains 14 residues. CDR3 sequence reads: CASRPTGAHYGYTF. CDR3 DNA sequence: TGTGCAAGTCGCCCGACAGGGGCGCACTATGGCTACACCTTC.

This clone was counted a single time. The V gene is TRBV27, the J gene TRBJ2-7, with D possibly being TRBD2 (5 bases). This CDR3 spans 14 amino acids. V was trimmed by 3 bases and J by 5 bases, leaving 14 bases between them. From germline, CDR1 is MNHEY and CDR2 SMNVEV (reference sequence). This CDR3 is CASSFLASRDEQYF. Written as DNA, the CDR3 is TGTGCCAGCAGTTTCTTGGCTAGCCGTGACGAGCAGTACTTC.

The rearrangement uses TRBV5-1 and TRBJ2-3; D not resolved. V was trimmed by 3 bases and J by 4 bases, leaving 9 bases between them. CDR1 is SGHRS and CDR2 is YFSETQ in the germline V gene. The CDR3 extends over 13 amino acids. DNA of the CDR3: TGCGCCAGCAGCTGGACGGTTGCAGATACGCAGTATTTT. Its translation: CASSWTVADTQYF.

The rearrangement joins TRBV27 to TRBJ2-7, with 8 bases aligning to TRBD2. This CDR3 has 15 residues. V shed 2 bases, J shed 1 base, and the junction held 4 bases outside the gene matches. The germline V gene encodes CDR1 MNHEY and CDR2 SMNVEV (reference sequence). CDR3 coding DNA: TGTGCCAGCAGTTTAACCATAGCGGGGTCCTACGAGCAGTACTTC. Encoded protein: CASSLTIAGSYEQYF.

The V call is TRBV20-1, the J call TRBJ2-7; D remains unclear. The V gene lost 3 bases and the J gene lost 7 bases, with 13 bases spanning the gap. Germline V gene lookup returns CDR1 DFQATT and CDR2 SNEGSKA (reference sequence). The CDR3 covers 12 residues. This CDR3 reads CSASRRLEEQYF. CDR3 nucleotide sequence: TGCAGTGCTAGTAGACGGCTCGAGGAGCAGTACTTC.

The chain carries TRBV9 and TRBJ2-2, with 10 bases identical to TRBD2. CDR3 length equals 17 residues. In germline, CDR1 is SGDLS, CDR2 YYNGEE. The ends lost 0 bases at V and 6 bases at J; junction bases unmatched: 8. The CDR3 loop reads CASSVELAGGVPGELFF. The CDR3 DNA is TGTGCCAGCAGCGTAGAGTTAGCGGGAGGAGTCCCCGGGGAGCTGTTTTTT.

This clone showed up just a few times. This chain joins TRBV9 and TRBJ1-2, with 7 bases identical to TRBD1. The CDR3 spans 16 residues. Germline V gene data show CDR1 as SGDLS and CDR2 as YYNGEE. The trim removed 4 bases at V and 3 bases at J, leaving 12 bases unmatched. The CDR3 DNA is TGTGCCAGCAGCACACCTGGCCGTGGACAGGACTATGGCTACACCTTC. Protein: CASSTPGRGQDYGYTF.

This chain links TRBV30 with TRBJ2-7, with unresolved D. The CDR3 runs 12 residues. The germline CDR1 and CDR2 sequences are GTSNPN and SVGIG (reference sequence). Trimming pared 2 bases from V and 6 bases from J, leaving 11 bases between. The CDR3 DNA reads as TGTGCCTGGAGTAACGGGTGGTCCGAGCAGTACTTC. Translated, it gives CAWSNGWSEQYF.

V usage is TRBV15 and J usage is TRBJ2-7; D uncertain. CDR1 is LNHNV, CDR2 YYDKDF, per germline (reference sequence). This CDR3 region has 13 residues. V was shortened by 1 base and J by 5 bases, with 9 bases between the two germline ends. CDR3 sequence (DNA): TGTGCCACCAGCAGAGTCTTCATTAACGAGCAGTACTTC. Its protein is CATSRVFINEQYF.

The chain employs TRBV18 and TRBJ2-1; no reliable D call. This CDR3 is built from 15 residues. Trimming removed 2 bases at V and 4 bases at J, with 12 bases between. Germline CDR1 reads KGHSH; CDR2 reads LQKENI. DNA for the CDR3: TGTGCCAGCTCACCAGCCATGGTCAAGTACAATGAGCAGTTCTTC. Residues: CASSPAMVKYNEQFF.

The CDR3 DNA reads TGCGCCAGCAGGGCGGTCTCTGGGGCCAACGTCCTGACTTTC. Translated: CASRAVSGANVLTF. The gene calls are TRBV5-1 and TRBJ2-6; no reliable D call. Germline V gene data show CDR1 as SGHRS and CDR2 as YFSETQ. The CDR3 loop spans 14 amino acids. Trimming pared 5 bases from V and 0 bases from J, leaving 6 bases between.

This chain connects TRBV5-4 to TRBJ2-5, with TRBD1 matching 7 bases. The CDR3 loop spans 16 amino acids. Germline loops: CDR1 SGHNT, CDR2 YYREEE (reference sequence). V dropped 1 base and J dropped 1; count of bases not matched to a gene: 7. This chain's CDR3 is CASSLIRGQPQETQYF. The CDR3 DNA sequence: TGTGCCAGCAGCTTGATAAGGGGACAGCCCCAAGAGACCCAGTACTTC.

This rearrangement joins TRBV7-3 to TRBJ2-1; tentatively, D is TRBD2 (5 bases). The germline V gene has CDR1 SGHTA and CDR2 FQGTGA. This CDR3 has 14 residues. With 3 bases removed from V and 2 bases from J, the gap between germline ends came to 8 bases. CDR3 sequence (DNA): TGTGCCAGCAGCTTCGGAGGCACCTACAATGAGCAGTTCTTC. Translated, it gives CASSFGGTYNEQFF. Filled out from reference TRBV7-3 and TRBJ2-1, the complete variable domain reads GAGVSQTPSNKVTEKGKYVELRCDPISGHTALYWYRQSLGQGPEFLIYFQGTGAADDSGLPNDRFFAVRPEGSVSTLKIQRTERGDSAVYLCASSFGGTYNEQFFGPGTRLTVL.

This chain joins TRBV30 and TRBJ2-7, with D possibly being TRBD1 or TRBD2 (5 bases each). Germline lookup yields CDR1 GTSNPN and CDR2 SVGIG (reference sequence). Trimming cost V 0 bases and J 3 bases, with 15 bases left between them. This CDR3 region has 15 residues. CDR3 DNA: TGTGCCTGGAGTGTACAAGGGACGCGAAGCTACGAGCAGTACTTC. Translating gives CAWSVQGTRSYEQYF.

This clone has just a few counts. This sequence joins TRBV20-1 and TRBJ1-3; D ambiguous. The CDR3 is made up of 13 amino acids. Germline assignment: CDR1 DFQATT and CDR2 SNEGSKA (reference sequence). Trimming stripped 3 bases from V and 2 bases from J, with 8 bases between. The CDR3 bases are TGCAGTGCTAGTCCCCGCGCTGGAAACACCATATATTTT. It encodes CSASPRAGNTIYF.